One sample yielded the 24 T cell receptor beta chains listed below, sequenced in a study of metastatic and nonmetastatic thyroid tumors (dated by TCRdb to about 2020). Before undergoing thyroid surgery, none of the patients had been given any kind of treatment. Libraries were made using PCR. Instrument used: Illumina HiSeq 4000. TCRdb took the public reads, trimmed them with fastp at Q25, ran MiXCR for clone calling and kept in-frame beta chains. Within this sample are 8,300 or so clones, with approximately 30% of them counted one time only. 40% to 45% of the sample goes to the ten largest clones. Material for sequencing was tumor tissue. These receptors came from a male donor with papillary thyroid cancer or a benign thyroid nodule (not recorded which). Some clones in this sample may be carry-over from other donors' samples.

This clone was counted only a few times. The chain is built from TRBV6-2 or TRBV6-3 and TRBJ2-7; 11 nucleotides line up with TRBD2. The CDR3 is 15 amino acids. The junction had 9 bases not matched to a gene; V was cut back by 4 bases and J by 7 bases. From germline, CDR1 is MNHEY and CDR2 SVGEGT. The CDR3, as DNA: TGTGCCAGCAGTTCATTAGCGGGAGGGCCTAATGAGCAGTACTTC. Protein: CASSSLAGGPNEQYF.

This clone was seen ten or more times. V usage is TRBV7-9 and J usage is TRBJ2-1; TRBD2 matches 8 bases. V dropped 1 base and J dropped 8; count of bases not matched to a gene: 7. This CDR3 is 15 amino acids long. Per germline, CDR1 SEHNR and CDR2 FQNEAQ (reference sequence). CDR3 DNA sequence: TGTGCCAGCAGCTTAGTCAGGACCGGGGGGGATGAGCAGTTCTTC. Encoded protein: CASSLVRTGGDEQFF.

This rearrangement joins TRBV6-1 to TRBJ2-1; 7 bases match TRBD2. The V gene end was trimmed by 8 bases and the J gene end by 2 bases; junction bases not matched to a gene: 0. This CDR3 has 12 residues. The germline V gene has CDR1 MNHNS and CDR2 SASEGT. Here the CDR3 reads CASGTTYNEQFF. CDR3 DNA: TGTGCCAGCGGGACTACCTACAATGAGCAGTTCTTC.

This clone was seen a few times. The J gene is TRBJ2-3, the V gene TRBV6-2 or TRBV6-3; D may be TRBD1 (5 bases). CDR3 length equals 16 residues. Per the germline V gene, CDR1 is MNHEY and CDR2 is SVGEGT. Trimming removed 6 bases at V and 6 bases at J, with 22 bases between. The DNA of the CDR3 is TGTGCCAGCAGCCTCCGACAGTCACTCCTCGAGGATACGCAGTATTTT. As protein: CASSLRQSLLEDTQYF.

The J gene is TRBJ2-2, the V gene TRBV5-1, with D possibly being TRBD2 (6 bases). V lost 3 bases and J 0 bases, leaving 18 bases between the germline ends. Germline CDR1 SGHRS, CDR2 YFSETQ. The CDR3 spans 18 residues. The CDR3 bases are TGCGCCAGCAGCTCCCTTTGGATAGCGGAATCGAACACCGGGGAGCTGTTTTTT. It encodes CASSSLWIAESNTGELFF.

This rearrangement joins TRBV12-5 to TRBJ1-5; D might be TRBD1 (5 bases). Germline V gene sequence: CDR1 LGHNT, CDR2 FRNRAP. V was cut by 6 bases and J by 3 bases, with 12 bases left in between. The CDR3 sequence is 14 residues long. CDR3 sequence: CASGPGGINQPQHF. The CDR3 DNA follows: TGTGCTAGTGGACCCGGGGGGATCAATCAGCCCCAGCATTTT. The full variable domain, completed using reference TRBV12-5 and TRBJ1-5, is DARVTQTPRHKVTEMGQEVTMRCQPILGHNTVFWYRQTMMQGLELLAYFRNRAPLDDSGMPKDRFSAEMPDATLATLKIQPSEPRDSAVYFCASGPGGINQPQHFGDGTRLSIL.

The genes are TRBV7-3 and TRBJ2-2; 10 nucleotides line up with TRBD1. Losses at the gene ends were 6 bases for V and 5 bases for J; bases not matched to a gene: 6. Germline CDR1 and CDR2: SGHTA and FQGTGA. CDR3 length: 15 amino acids. CDR3 in DNA: TGTGCCAGCAGTTCCGGGACAGGGGTTACCGGGGAGCTGTTTTTT. Translating gives CASSSGTGVTGELFF.

J is TRBJ2-1 and V is TRBV24-1, with TRBD2 matching 8 bases. J was trimmed by 5 bases and V by 5 bases; bases with no gene match: 4. The CDR3 is 14 amino acids. In germline, CDR1 is KGHDR, CDR2 SFDVKD. In DNA form, the CDR3 reads TGTGCCACCAGTGCCCCAGCGGGAGACAATGAGCAGTTCTTC. Amino acid sequence: CATSAPAGDNEQFF.

This clone has more than one count but fewer than ten. The chain combines TRBV6-2 or TRBV6-3 with TRBJ2-2; a weak D match, TRBD1 (5 bases). This CDR3 region has 13 residues. From germline, CDR1 is MNHEY and CDR2 SVGEGT. V was pared by 4 bases and J by 7 bases, with 10 bases between. CDR3 amino acids: CASSSLGVGELFF. The CDR3 DNA reads as TGTGCCAGCAGTTCCTTAGGGGTCGGGGAGCTGTTTTTT.

The chain uses TRBV7-9 and TRBJ2-1, with 8 bases fitting TRBD1. CDR1 is SEHNR, CDR2 FQNEAQ, per germline (reference sequence). This CDR3 spans 13 amino acids. V was clipped by 4 bases and J by 6 bases; unmatched bases: 2. For the CDR3, the DNA is TGTGCCAGCAGCTCGGACAGGGCCAATGAGCAGTTCTTC. Encoded protein: CASSSDRANEQFF. Supplemented by reference TRBV7-9 and TRBJ2-1, the full variable domain reads DTGVSQNPRHKITKRGQNVTFRCDPISEHNRLYWYRQTLGQGPEFLTYFQNEAQLEKSRLLSDRFSAERPKGSFSTLEIQRTEQGDSAMYLCASSSDRANEQFFGPGTRLTVL.

The chain uses TRBV9 and TRBJ2-5; weak D call: TRBD2 (5 bases). V was cut by 3 bases and J by 4 bases, with 13 bases left in between. CDR3 length: 14 amino acids. Germline loops: CDR1 SGDLS, CDR2 YYNGEE. The CDR3 DNA reads as TGTGCCAGCAGCGGGCCCCGCGAGGGAGAGACCCAGTACTTC. Translation: CASSGPREGETQYF.

J is TRBJ1-1 and V is TRBV19; tentatively, D is TRBD1 (6 bases). With 4 bases removed from V and 6 bases from J, the gap between germline ends came to 9 bases. This CDR3 comprises 12 residues. The germline V gene encodes CDR1 LNHDA and CDR2 SQIVND (reference sequence). The CDR3 DNA is TGTGCCAGTAGTACCTGGACAGCTGAAGCTTTCTTT. Its protein is CASSTWTAEAFF. Filled out from reference TRBV19 and TRBJ1-1, the complete variable domain reads DGGITQSPKYLFRKEGQNVTLSCEQNLNHDAMYWYRQDPGQGLRLIYYSQIVNDFQKGDIAEGYSVSREKKESFPLTVTSAQKNPTAFYLCASSTWTAEAFFGQGTRLTVV.

This clone was seen many times. J is TRBJ2-1 and V is TRBV30, with 7 bases matching TRBD2. This CDR3 region has 15 residues. Germline CDR1 is GTSNPN and CDR2 is SVGIG (reference sequence). After removal of 0 bases from V and 4 bases from J, the junction contained 6 bases not matched to a gene. Here the CDR3 reads CAWSVRAGAYNEQFF. The DNA of the CDR3 is TGTGCCTGGAGTGTAAGGGCGGGAGCGTACAATGAGCAGTTCTTC.

This clone was counted a few times. This rearrangement joins TRBV28 to TRBJ2-7; tentative D call: TRBD1 (6 bases). This CDR3 comprises 14 residues. Trimming took off 4 bases at V and 5 bases at J, with 15 bases between the two ends. Germline CDR1 and CDR2: MDHEN and SYDVKM. CDR3 DNA: TGTGCCAGCAGTTCCCCAAGGGCAGGGGACGAGCAGTACTTC. It specifies CASSSPRAGDEQYF.

J is TRBJ2-5 and V is TRBV12-5; perhaps TRBD1 as D (6 bases). V lost 0 bases to trimming and J lost 4 bases, with 9 bases between them. Germline CDR1 LGHNT, CDR2 FRNRAP. The CDR3 has 14 residues. The CDR3 coding sequence is TGTGCTAGTGGTTTGGTAAACAGGGCAGAGACCCAGTACTTC. Residues: CASGLVNRAETQYF.

This clone turned up a few times. The V gene is TRBV19, the J gene TRBJ2-6; D remains unclear. Trimming took off 3 bases at V and 2 bases at J, with 5 bases between the two ends. From germline, CDR1 is LNHDA and CDR2 SQIVND (reference sequence). The CDR3 runs to 14 residues. The CDR3 DNA reads as TGTGCCAGTAGTATGGCCCCTGGGGCCAACGTCCTGACTTTC. As protein: CASSMAPGANVLTF.

This clone was found a few times. This chain joins TRBV7-9 and TRBJ1-1; D not resolved. This CDR3 is built from 15 residues. Trimming left V 5 bases short and J 3 bases short, with 16 bases between. The V gene's germline CDR1 is SEHNR and CDR2 FQNEAQ (reference sequence). CDR3 sequence reads: CASSPRSLSDTEAFF. CDR3 DNA sequence: TGTGCCAGCAGCCCCCGCAGTTTGTCGGACACTGAAGCTTTCTTT.

In the case of this clone: One end of the junction does not line up with germline, which may come from a read error. This chain links TRBV7-8 with TRBJ2-7; the match to TRBD2 covers 8 bases. CDR3 length: 15 amino acids. Germline V gives CDR1 SGHVS, CDR2 FQNEAQ. The DNA of the CDR3 is TGTGCCAGCAGCGCGATGGCGGGAGGCTCCTGCGAGCAGTACTTC. Residues: CASSAMAGGSCEQYF.

This chain links TRBV2 with TRBJ1-2, with TRBD1 matching over 8 bases. V shed 6 bases, J shed 7 bases, and the junction held 1 base outside the gene matches. The germline CDR1 and CDR2 sequences are SNHLY and FYNNEI. The CDR3 spans 11 residues. The CDR3 reads CASRDRVGYTF. The CDR3 bases are TGTGCCAGCAGGGACAGGGTTGGCTACACCTTC.

This clone came up a few times. Other DNA sequences in this sample translate to the same CDR3. V is TRBV6-1 and J is TRBJ2-1; possibly TRBD2 for D (6 bases). Germline-derived CDR1 and CDR2 are MNHNS and SASEGT. Trimming removed 6 bases at V and 0 bases at J, with 9 bases between. CDR3 length: 14 amino acids. The DNA for the CDR3 is TGTGCCAGCAGGGGAGGCGACTCCTACAATGAGCAGTTCTTC. Its protein is CASRGGDSYNEQFF.

V and J are TRBV28 and TRBJ1-2; D not certain. CDR1 is MDHEN and CDR2 is SYDVKM in the germline V gene. Trimming pared 6 bases from V and 0 bases from J, leaving 8 bases between. The CDR3 is made up of 13 amino acids. CDR3 sequence: CASSYTANYGYTF. Here the CDR3 DNA reads TGTGCCAGCAGCTATACTGCTAACTATGGCTACACCTTC.

CDR3 region: CASKSAGYSYNEQFF. DNA of the CDR3: TGTGCCAGCAAGTCGGCAGGGTACTCCTACAATGAGCAGTTCTTC. V gene TRBV28 combines with J gene TRBJ2-1, with D tentatively TRBD1 (5 bases). CDR1 and CDR2 (germline): MDHEN, SYDVKM. V dropped 7 bases and J dropped 0 bases, with 13 bases sitting between them. The CDR3 has 15 amino acids.

This clone was detected ten times or more. One base away lies a much larger clone, so this may be a sequencing read error. Other DNA sequences of this sample code for an identical CDR3. The rearrangement joins TRBV15 to TRBJ2-5, with 7 bases fitting TRBD2. This CDR3 region has 15 residues. The V segment lost 5 bases and the J segment 4 bases; nucleotides outside the gene matches: 10. Germline values: CDR1 LNHNV, CDR2 YYDKDF (reference sequence). CDR3 sequence: CATSGKAGVGETQYF. CDR3 nucleotides: TGTGCCACCAGCGGCAAGGCGGGGGTCGGAGAGACCCAGTACTTC.

The chain combines TRBV6-5 with TRBJ1-5, with D unresolved. Germline lookup yields CDR1 MNHEY and CDR2 SVGAGI. The CDR3 has 14 amino acids. Trimming pared 2 bases from V and 10 bases from J, leaving 15 bases between. CDR3 in DNA: TGTGCCAGCAGTTACCAGCGAGGCGGTCAACCCCAGCATTTT. This encodes CASSYQRGGQPQHF.